The next 10 T cell receptor beta chains were all read from a single sample in a study of T cell changes during pregnancy in multiple sclerosis. TCRdb's table, derived via immunoSEQ multiplex PCR, lists solely in-frame clones and lacks some. Of tens of thousands of clones listed, around nine tenths are singletons. Specimen: CD4+ T cells from peripheral blood mononuclear cells, collected before pregnancy. Source of these receptors: a female donor with multiple sclerosis, enrolled in a pregnancy study.

CDR3 residues: CAISEVTAGQQSPFHYGYTF. CDR3 nucleotide sequence: TGTGCCATCAGTGAAGTTACGGCAGGACAGCAGAGCCCATTCCACTATGGCTACACCTTC. V gene TRBV10-3 combines with J gene TRBJ1-2; a weak D match, TRBD1 (6 bases). With 3 bases removed from V and 3 bases from J, the gap between germline ends came to 29 bases. The germline gives CDR1 ENHRY, CDR2 SYGVKD. The CDR3 loop spans 20 amino acids.

This rearrangement joins TRBV10-1 to TRBJ2-1; 7 nucleotides line up with TRBD2. The CDR3 has 13 amino acids. Per germline, CDR1 WNHNN and CDR2 SYGVQD (reference sequence). With 4 bases clipped from V and 10 bases from J, the junction kept 7 bases outside the gene matches. This CDR3 reads CASSVNRLAEQFF. The CDR3, as DNA: TGCGCCAGCAGTGTAAATCGACTAGCCGAGCAGTTCTTC.

The V call is TRBV29-1, the J call TRBJ2-7, with D hard to call. Germline V gives CDR1 SQVTM, CDR2 ANQGSEA. The V end was cut by 4 bases, the J end by 4 bases, with 11 bases between. CDR3 length equals 12 residues. In DNA form, the CDR3 reads TGCAGCGTTGGCCGAAATAGTTACGAGCAGTACTTC. Translating it yields CSVGRNSYEQYF.

The V call is TRBV11-2, the J call TRBJ2-1; TRBD1 matches 10 bases. Germline assignment: CDR1 SGHAT and CDR2 FQNNGV. The J segment lost 6 bases and the V segment lost 8 bases, leaving 4 bases of the junction unmatched. This CDR3 is 13 amino acids long. CDR3 DNA: TGTGCCAGCCGGACAGGGGGAAGCAATGAGCAGTTCTTC. This codes for CASRTGGSNEQFF.

The chain employs TRBV1 and TRBJ2-3; the tabulated D call, TRBD2, remains unverified against the DNA. TRBV1 is a pseudogene. There are 19 residues in the CDR3. The CDR3 DNA is TGCACCAGCAGCCAAGAAGGGCTAGCGGGGGGGCCCAGCACAGATACGCAGTATTTT. Protein sequence: CTSSQEGLAGGPSTDTQYF.

This clone was picked up one time. The CDR3 DNA follows: TGTGCCAGTAGTATAGACGCGGGGGGGAACACTGAAGCTTTCTTT. Its protein is CASSIDAGGNTEAFF. V gene TRBV19 combines with J gene TRBJ1-1; possible D gene TRBD1, 5 bases. The CDR3 has 15 amino acids. Germline V gives CDR1 LNHDA, CDR2 SQIVND (reference sequence). V was clipped by 0 bases and J by 1 base, with 9 bases between them. The whole variable domain, remainder taken from reference TRBV19 and TRBJ1-1, is DGGITQSPKYLFRKEGQNVTLSCEQNLNHDAMYWYRQDPGQGLRLIYYSQIVNDFQKGDIAEGYSVSREKKESFPLTVTSAQKNPTAFYLCASSIDAGGNTEAFFGQGTRLTVV.

This chain connects TRBV5-1 to TRBJ1-2; 7 bases agree with TRBD1. V was pared by 4 bases and J by 3 bases, with 6 bases of the junction left unmatched. The length of the CDR3 is 14 residues. Germline V gene data show CDR1 as SGHRS and CDR2 as YFSETQ. The CDR3 nucleotides read TGCGCCAGCAGCGTCGGACAGGATCACTATGGCTACACCTTC. It encodes CASSVGQDHYGYTF.

The chain links TRBV28 to TRBJ1-5; 10 bases match TRBD1. The V and J ends lost 5 bases and 4 bases, in that order; junction bases with no gene match: 8. Germline assignment: CDR1 MDHEN and CDR2 SYDVKM. There are 16 residues in the CDR3. CDR3 amino acids: CASSPALGQGNQPQHF. In nucleotides, the CDR3 is TGTGCCAGCAGTCCTGCCTTGGGACAGGGGAATCAGCCCCAGCATTTT.

The chain is built from TRBV7-7 and TRBJ2-3, with TRBD2 matching 9 bases. The length of the CDR3 is 15 residues. Germline CDR1 SSHAT, CDR2 FNYEAQ (reference sequence). The ends lost 1 base at V and 3 bases at J; junction bases unmatched: 2. The CDR3 here is CASSLGGGVTDTQYF. CDR3 coding DNA: TGTGCCAGCAGCTTAGGCGGGGGGGTAACAGATACGCAGTATTTT.

The J gene is TRBJ2-1, the V gene TRBV2, with D possibly TRBD2 on 6 matching bases. Trimming took 2 bases from V and 7 from J, leaving 18 bases between them. This CDR3 has 16 amino acids. Germline lookup yields CDR1 SNHLY and CDR2 FYNNEI. The DNA for the CDR3 is TGTGCCAGCAGTGAAAGGTTGGGGGGTTCGCGGAATGAGCAGTTCTTC. This encodes CASSERLGGSRNEQFF.